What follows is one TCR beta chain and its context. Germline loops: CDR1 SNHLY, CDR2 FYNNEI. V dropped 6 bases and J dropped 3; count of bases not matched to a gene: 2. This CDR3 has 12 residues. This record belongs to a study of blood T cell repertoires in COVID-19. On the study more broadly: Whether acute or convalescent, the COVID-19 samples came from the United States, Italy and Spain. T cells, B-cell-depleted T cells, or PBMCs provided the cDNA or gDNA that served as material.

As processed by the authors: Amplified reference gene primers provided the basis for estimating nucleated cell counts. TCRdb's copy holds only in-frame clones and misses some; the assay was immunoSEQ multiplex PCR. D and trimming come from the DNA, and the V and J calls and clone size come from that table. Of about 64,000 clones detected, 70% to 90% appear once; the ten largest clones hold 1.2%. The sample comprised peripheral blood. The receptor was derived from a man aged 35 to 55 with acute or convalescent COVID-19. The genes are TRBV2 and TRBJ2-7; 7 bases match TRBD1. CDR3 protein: CASRRQGYEQYF. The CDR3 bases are TGTGCCAGCAGACGACAGGGCTACGAGCAGTACTTC.